The entry below describes one TCR beta chain. Both iRepertoire HTBI primers and Arm-PCR of CDR3 regions were used to build the TCR beta libraries. In TCRdb, the multiplex PCR reads were re-called with MiXCR into one record per CDR3 protein. The sample lists 400,000 to 550,000 distinct CDR3 sequences, 16% occurring once. This sample was taken from a study of regulatory T cells in long-lasting Graves disease. The V and J ends lost 4 bases and 4 bases respectively, with 5 bases between them. Germline V lookup: CDR1 LNHDA, CDR2 SQIVND (reference sequence). The CDR3 is 11 residues long. Regarding time point: newly diagnosed GD, antithyroid drugs for less than 3 months. Extracted PBMC RNA gave rise to the TCR library. The data were also submitted as part of a second study, on T cells in Graves' hyperthyroidism and ophthalmopathy. That paper adds: First-round RT-PCR targeting the TCR CDR3 was performed with the HTBI primer set.

This sample comprised peripheral blood mononuclear cells (PBMCs), obtained at new diagnosis, from a patient treated with antithyroid drugs. The V gene is TRBV19, the J gene TRBJ2-7; D unresolved. This clonotype originated in a woman in her twenties or thirties with Graves disease. The CDR3 here is CASSNYYEQYF. CDR3 nucleotides: TGTGCCAGTAGTAACTATTACGAGCAGTACTTC.